The clone carrying this TCR beta chain appeared a single time. This record comes from a study of blood T cell repertoires in COVID-19. CDR3 length: 14 residues. The ends were cut back, 5 bases at V and 3 bases at J, with 11 bases in the middle. The germline CDR1 and CDR2 sequences are LNHDA and SQIVND (reference sequence). Generated by immunoSEQ multiplex PCR, the TCRdb table keeps only in-frame clones and is missing some. Seen here are a few hundred thousand clones, around 87% observed once, and the top ten hold about 1.9%. The chain uses TRBV19 and TRBJ2-1; perhaps TRBD2 as D (6 bases). The source is a man aged 35-49 years in a cohort exposed to, infected with or recovered from COVID-19 (not recorded which). The sequencing input was PBMCs or T cells enriched from blood (not recorded which). For the CDR3, the DNA is TGTGCCAGTAGTCCGATGGACTACTACAATGAGCAGTTCTTC. Protein sequence: CASSPMDYYNEQFF.